This TCR beta chain was captured by sequencing in a study of cytomegalovirus exposure and HLA in healthy donors. Whole-study results and caveats: CMV antigen specificity of a few CMV-associated chains was confirmed in vitro. Most observed TCR sequences were rare, whereas some public TCRs were detected in many donors.

Sequencing was performed with immunoSEQ multiplex PCR; in TCRdb, only in-frame clones are kept and a portion is missing. This sample has 150,000 to 170,000 clones, with 85% to 90% found just once. Donors were drawn from the roughly 130-subject validation cohort, separate from the approximately 700-subject first cohort. Germline lookup yields CDR1 MNHNY and CDR2 SVGAGI (reference sequence). This CDR3 has 11 residues. V was shortened by 6 bases and J by 6 bases, with 9 bases between the two germline ends. On this clone: The antigen is unknown.

Sequenced: PBMCs. This TCR was sampled from a human donor in good health. The chain uses TRBV6-6 and TRBJ2-7; D gene ambiguous. Here the CDR3 reads CASSQVVEQYF. For the CDR3, the DNA is TGTGCCAGCAGCCAGGTGGTCGAGCAGTACTTC.